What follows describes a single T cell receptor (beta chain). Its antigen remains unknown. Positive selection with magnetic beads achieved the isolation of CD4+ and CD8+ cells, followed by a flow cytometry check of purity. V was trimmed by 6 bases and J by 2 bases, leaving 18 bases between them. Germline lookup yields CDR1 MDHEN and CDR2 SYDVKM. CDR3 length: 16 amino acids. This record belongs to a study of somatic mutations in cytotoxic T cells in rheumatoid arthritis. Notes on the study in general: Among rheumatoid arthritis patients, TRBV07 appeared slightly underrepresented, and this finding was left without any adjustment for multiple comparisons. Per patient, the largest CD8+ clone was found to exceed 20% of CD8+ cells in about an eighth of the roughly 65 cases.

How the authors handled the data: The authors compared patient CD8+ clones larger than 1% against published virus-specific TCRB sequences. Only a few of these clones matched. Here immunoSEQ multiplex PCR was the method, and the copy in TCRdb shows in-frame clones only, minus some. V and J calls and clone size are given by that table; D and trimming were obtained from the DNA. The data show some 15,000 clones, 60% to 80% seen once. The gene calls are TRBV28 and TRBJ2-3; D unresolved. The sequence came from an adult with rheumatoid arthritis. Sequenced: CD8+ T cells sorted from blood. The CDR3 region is CASSHMGDGATDTQYF. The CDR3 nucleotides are TGTGCCAGCAGCCACATGGGCGACGGCGCCACAGATACGCAGTATTTT.